This T cell receptor beta chain was documented in a study of T-cell reconstitution after alpha-beta-depleted transplantation in children. A TCRbeta library incorporating unique molecular identifiers was prepared. TCRdb re-called the PCR reads through MiXCR, storing one row per CDR3 protein. The sample yields 350,000 to 450,000 distinct CDR3 sequences, less than 15% seen once. CDR3 length: 16 residues. The V gene's germline CDR1 is LGHDT and CDR2 YNNKEL (reference sequence). J lost 5 bases, V lost 5 bases, and 8 bases had no gene match. This sequence originates from a human donor who donated a stem cell graft to a child with Fanconi anemia. This specimen consisted of PBMCs, obtained from the stem cell graft. This rearrangement joins TRBV3-1 to TRBJ2-1, with 11 positions matching TRBD2. This chain's CDR3 is CASSDPSGGTDNEQFF. CDR3 nucleotide sequence: TGTGCCAGCAGCGATCCTAGCGGGGGGACCGACAATGAGCAGTTCTTC.